One sample yielded the 26 T cell receptor beta chains listed below, sequenced in a study of T-cell reconstitution after alpha-beta-depleted transplantation in children. Library preparation (for TCRbeta) was performed with unique molecular identifiers. TCRdb re-derived calls from the PCR reads in MiXCR, one entry per CDR3 protein. This table holds approximately 400,000 distinct CDR3 sequences, around 9.9% found once. The source was PBMCs from the stem cell graft donor, collected from the stem cell graft. The receptors originated from a human donor who donated a stem cell graft to a child with acute myeloid leukemia.

The chain couples TRBV3-1 to TRBJ2-7, with a possible D match to TRBD2 (6 bases). The CDR3 contains 15 residues. V lost 2 bases to trimming and J lost 3 bases, with 14 bases between them. Per germline, CDR1 LGHDT and CDR2 YNNKEL (reference sequence). This CDR3 reads CASSQIPGAGYEQYF. CDR3 bases: TGTGCCAGCAGCCAAATCCCGGGAGCGGGCTACGAGCAGTACTTC.

This clonotype was seen ten or more times. The chain recombines TRBV9 with TRBJ2-1, with D tentatively TRBD1 (6 bases). The CDR3 loop spans 17 amino acids. Deletions cut 0 bases from V and 7 bases from J, with 20 bases between. Germline V gene sequence: CDR1 SGDLS, CDR2 YYNGEE. The CDR3 loop is CASSVDPPTGTKNEQFF. The CDR3 coding sequence is TGTGCCAGCAGCGTAGATCCCCCTACCGGGACAAAGAATGAGCAGTTCTTC.

The chain links TRBV7-2 to TRBJ2-1, with D perhaps matching TRBD2 (6 bases). This CDR3 region has 15 residues. The V gene lost 4 bases and the J gene lost 0 bases, with 10 bases spanning the gap. In germline, CDR1 is SGHTA, CDR2 FQGNSA. CDR3 in amino acids: CASSSRGPSYNEQFF. The CDR3 bases are TGTGCCAGCAGCTCGCGGGGCCCCTCCTACAATGAGCAGTTCTTC.

This clonotype was picked up many times. The rearrangement joins TRBV9 to TRBJ2-7, with TRBD2 matching over 10 bases. The germline V gene encodes CDR1 SGDLS and CDR2 YYNGEE. V dropped 0 bases and J dropped 3; count of bases not matched to a gene: 0. The CDR3 has 14 amino acids. CDR3: CASSVGTSGYEQYF. CDR3 in DNA: TGTGCCAGCAGCGTAGGGACTAGCGGCTACGAGCAGTACTTC.

J is TRBJ2-1 and V is TRBV30, with a weak D call TRBD1 (6 bases). CDR1 is GTSNPN, CDR2 SVGIG, per germline (reference sequence). Trimming removed 4 bases from V and 0 bases from J, with 10 bases in between. The CDR3 totals 14 residues. The CDR3 DNA is TGTGCCTGGACAAAACAGGGCTCCTACAATGAGCAGTTCTTC. Its translation: CAWTKQGSYNEQFF.

The genes are TRBV20-1 and TRBJ1-2; D is possibly TRBD1 (5 bases). V lost 3 bases to trimming and J lost 3 bases, with 14 bases between them. The CDR3 length is 14 residues. The germline gives CDR1 DFQATT, CDR2 SNEGSKA (reference sequence). CDR3 region: CSARWGPGDYGYTF. In DNA form, the CDR3 reads TGCAGTGCTAGGTGGGGCCCCGGGGACTATGGCTACACCTTC.

This chain uses TRBV4-3 with TRBJ1-1, with D unresolved. Trimming stripped 3 bases from V and 5 bases from J, with 10 bases between. This CDR3 has 13 residues. Germline V lookup: CDR1 LGHNA, CDR2 YSLEER. CDR3 DNA: TGCGCCAGCAGCCACACGCTCGGGACTGAAGCTTTCTTT. Translation gives CASSHTLGTEAFF.

The rearrangement joins TRBV29-1 to TRBJ1-2, with a weak D call TRBD1 (5 bases). Germline CDR1 and CDR2: SQVTM and ANQGSEA. The CDR3 is 10 residues long. Trimming stripped 7 bases from V and 4 bases from J, with 7 bases between. The CDR3 protein is CSAGTYGYTF. CDR3 DNA: TGCAGCGCTGGGACCTATGGCTACACCTTC.

V is TRBV10-3 and J is TRBJ2-3; D may be TRBD1 or TRBD2 (6 bases each). The V gene's germline CDR1 is ENHRY and CDR2 SYGVKD. V was shortened by 7 bases and J by 2 bases, with 13 bases between the two germline ends. This CDR3 spans 14 amino acids. The CDR3 reads CAINHSGATDTQYF. The CDR3 DNA sequence: TGTGCCATCAACCACTCGGGGGCCACAGATACGCAGTATTTT.

The chain uses TRBV20-1 and TRBJ1-5; 10 nucleotides match TRBD1. The V gene end was trimmed by 6 bases and the J gene end by 5 bases; junction bases not matched to a gene: 7. From germline, CDR1 is DFQATT and CDR2 SNEGSKA (reference sequence). This CDR3 has 14 amino acids. The CDR3 DNA follows: TGCAGTGCCACCTGGACAGGGGGTGATCAGCCCCAGCATTTT. Amino acids: CSATWTGGDQPQHF.

This clonotype was recorded many times. The J gene is TRBJ2-3, the V gene TRBV9; D gene unclear. Trimming left V 0 bases short and J 2 bases short, with 1 base between. Per the germline V gene, CDR1 is SGDLS and CDR2 is YYNGEE. CDR3 length: 12 amino acids. In nucleotides, the CDR3 is TGTGCCAGCAGCGTAGCCACAGATACGCAGTATTTT. Protein: CASSVATDTQYF.

The chain has TRBV3-1 and TRBJ2-1; 8 bases match TRBD1. The CDR3 is 18 amino acids. With V trimmed by 7 bases and J by 4 bases, 18 bases remained unmatched. The V gene's germline CDR1 is LGHDT and CDR2 YNNKEL (reference sequence). The CDR3 protein is CASTKEARGQDLYNEQFF. The CDR3 nucleotides are TGTGCCAGCACCAAAGAGGCCCGGGGACAGGACCTATACAATGAGCAGTTCTTC.

Details on this clonotype: An end of the junction differs from the germline gene, which may be a read error. The chain joins TRBV7-7 to TRBJ1-3; D gene unclear. CDR1 and CDR2 from the germline V gene are SSHAT and FNYEAQ (reference sequence). The CDR3 sequence is 13 residues long. This chain's CDR3 is CASSPQLGHTIYF. CDR3 DNA sequence: TGTGCTAGCAGCCCTCAACTCGGACACACCATATATTTT.

The chain carries TRBV7-2 and TRBJ2-1; D perhaps matches TRBD2 (5 bases). The length of the CDR3 is 16 residues. V was shortened by 4 bases and J by 7 bases, with 20 bases between the two germline ends. Germline CDR1 is SGHTA and CDR2 is FQGNSA. The CDR3 DNA is TGTGCCAGCAGCTCGCGCCTAGCCGACTTCCCGAATGAGCAGTTCTTC. Its translation: CASSSRLADFPNEQFF.

The chain uses TRBV6-2 or TRBV6-3 and TRBJ2-1; 9 bases are shared with TRBD2. The V and J ends lost 4 bases and 4 bases, in that order; junction bases with no gene match: 5. Per the germline V gene, CDR1 is MNHEY and CDR2 is SVGEGT. CDR3 length equals 15 residues. CDR3 region: CASSSGTSPYNEQFF. The CDR3 coding sequence is TGTGCCAGCAGTTCCGGGACTAGCCCATACAATGAGCAGTTCTTC.

This chain uses TRBV7-2 with TRBJ2-1, with 15 positions matching TRBD2. The CDR3 is 19 residues long. Germline assignment: CDR1 SGHTA and CDR2 FQGNSA. The V and J ends lost 0 bases and 4 bases, in that order; junction bases with no gene match: 7. In DNA, the CDR3 is TGTGCCAGCAGCTTAGCCCATTCCGGGACTAGCGGGAGGTACAATGAGCAGTTCTTC. Its protein product is CASSLAHSGTSGRYNEQFF.

The gene calls are TRBV20-1 and TRBJ2-3, with D tentatively TRBD1 or TRBD2 (5 bases each). The CDR3 totals 14 residues. The V and J ends lost 3 bases and 4 bases respectively, with 14 bases between them. Germline V gene sequence: CDR1 DFQATT, CDR2 SNEGSKA (reference sequence). The CDR3 DNA reads TGCAGTGCTAGGGACACGGGGTGGTCAGATACGCAGTATTTT. It encodes CSARDTGWSDTQYF.

The chain links TRBV18 to TRBJ2-1; D is uncertain. V was pared by 4 bases and J by 8 bases, with 9 bases between. Germline loops: CDR1 KGHSH, CDR2 LQKENI. This CDR3 is built from 12 residues. The CDR3 spells CASSRGQDEQFF. CDR3 DNA: TGTGCCAGCTCACGGGGTCAGGATGAGCAGTTCTTC.

Concerning this clonotype: The junction shows a germline mismatch at one end, possibly a read error. The rearrangement uses TRBV6-5 and TRBJ1-1, with unresolved D. This CDR3 is built from 11 residues. Per the germline V gene, CDR1 is MNHEY and CDR2 is SVGAGI. CDR3 protein: CAGSNEAEAFF. CDR3 sequence (DNA): TGTGCCGGCAGCAACGAGGCTGAAGCTTTCTTT.

The CDR3 spells CASSRGLEGYGYTF. CDR3 sequence (DNA): TGTGCCAGCAGCCGAGGACTCGAAGGGTATGGCTACACCTTC. This chain uses TRBV6-2 or TRBV6-3 with TRBJ1-2; D is unclear. The CDR3 runs 14 residues. The germline V gene has CDR1 MNHEY and CDR2 SVGEGT. The V and J ends lost 6 bases and 5 bases respectively, with 16 bases between them.

The J gene is TRBJ2-1, the V gene TRBV7-6; TRBD1 matches at 9 bases. CDR3 length: 17 amino acids. V lost 2 bases, J lost 7 bases, and 12 bases stayed unmatched. Germline V gene lookup returns CDR1 SGHVS and CDR2 FNYEAQ. CDR3 in amino acids: CASSLFPPGQGGNEQFF. The DNA of the CDR3 is TGTGCCAGCAGCTTATTCCCCCCGGGACAGGGTGGGAATGAGCAGTTCTTC.

The chain joins TRBV6-2 or TRBV6-3 to TRBJ2-1; 8 bases agree with TRBD1. Trimming took 7 bases from V and 0 from J; bases not matched to a gene: 5. Germline V gene sequence: CDR1 MNHEY, CDR2 SVGEGT. This CDR3 is 15 amino acids long. The CDR3 spells CASTTGQGSYNEQFF. CDR3 DNA: TGTGCCAGCACCACAGGACAGGGCTCCTACAATGAGCAGTTCTTC.

This clonotype was detected a few times. This chain links TRBV3-1 with TRBJ1-1; 8 nucleotides align to TRBD1. CDR3 length equals 16 residues. The germline V gene has CDR1 LGHDT and CDR2 YNNKEL (reference sequence). V gave up 0 bases and J gave up 3 bases; unmatched junction bases: 6. CDR3 in DNA: TGTGCCAGCAGCCAAGAAAGGAAACAGGGGGACACTGAAGCTTTCTTT. As protein: CASSQERKQGDTEAFF.

This clonotype came up a few times. This chain links TRBV6-5 with TRBJ1-6; 8 bases agree with TRBD1. V lost 4 bases to trimming and J lost 7 bases; unmatched junction nucleotides: 9. Germline V gene sequence: CDR1 MNHEY, CDR2 SVGAGI. The CDR3 covers 16 residues. CDR3: CASSLGWTGMNSPLHF. The CDR3 DNA sequence: TGTGCCAGCAGTTTGGGTTGGACAGGGATGAATTCACCCCTCCACTTT.

This chain uses TRBV27 with TRBJ1-1; 8 nucleotides match TRBD1. CDR3 length: 15 amino acids. Trimming removed 3 bases from V and 7 bases from J; junction bases left unmatched: 10. From germline, CDR1 is MNHEY and CDR2 SMNVEV (reference sequence). CDR3 residues: CASSFSARGQVEAFF. The CDR3 nucleotides read TGTGCCAGCAGTTTTAGCGCCAGGGGGCAGGTTGAAGCTTTCTTT.

This clonotype was found a few times. The V call is TRBV20-1, the J call TRBJ2-1; tentative D call: TRBD1 (5 bases). Trimming stripped 2 bases from V and 7 bases from J, with 21 bases between. This CDR3 is built from 16 residues. CDR1 DFQATT and CDR2 SNEGSKA come from the germline V gene (reference sequence). The CDR3 loop is CSARRTQGRGPNEQFF. The CDR3 nucleotides read TGCAGTGCTAGACGCACCCAGGGTCGAGGACCTAATGAGCAGTTCTTC.